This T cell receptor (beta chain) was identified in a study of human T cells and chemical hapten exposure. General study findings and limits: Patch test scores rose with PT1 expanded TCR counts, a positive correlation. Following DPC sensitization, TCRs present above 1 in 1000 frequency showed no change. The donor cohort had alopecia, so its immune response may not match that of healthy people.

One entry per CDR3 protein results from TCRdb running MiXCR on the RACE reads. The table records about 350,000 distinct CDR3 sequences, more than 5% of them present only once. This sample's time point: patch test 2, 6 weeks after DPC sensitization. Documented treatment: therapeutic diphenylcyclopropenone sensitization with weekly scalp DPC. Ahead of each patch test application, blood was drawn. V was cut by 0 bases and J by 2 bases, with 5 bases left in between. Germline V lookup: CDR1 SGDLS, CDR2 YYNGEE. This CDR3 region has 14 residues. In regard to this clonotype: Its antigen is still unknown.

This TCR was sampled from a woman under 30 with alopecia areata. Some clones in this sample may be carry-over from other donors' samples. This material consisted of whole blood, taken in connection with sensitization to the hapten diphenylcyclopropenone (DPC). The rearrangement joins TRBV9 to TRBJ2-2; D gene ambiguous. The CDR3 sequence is CASSVVDNTGELFF. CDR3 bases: TGTGCCAGCAGCGTAGTAGATAACACCGGGGAGCTGTTTTTT. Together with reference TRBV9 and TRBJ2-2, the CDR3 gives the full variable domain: DSGVTQTPKHLITATGQRVTLRCSPRSGDLSVYWYQQSLDQGLQFLIQYYNGEERAKGNILERFSAQQFPDLHSELNLSSLELGDSALYFCASSVVDNTGELFFGEGSRLTVL.